One sample yielded the 17 T cell receptor beta chains listed below, sequenced in a study of regulatory T cells in long-lasting Graves disease. Time point indicated: newly diagnosed GD, antithyroid drugs for less than 3 months. Making the TCR library involved RNA that had been extracted from PBMCs. Arm-PCR with iRepertoire HTBI primers amplified the CDR3 regions for these TCR beta libraries. TCRdb re-called the multiplex PCR reads with MiXCR, one entry per CDR3 protein. The sample gives around 480,000 distinct CDR3 sequences, around 16% of which show up once; less than 15% is in the top ten. This sample was shared with a second study, whose subject was T cells in Graves' hyperthyroidism and ophthalmopathy.

The sequencing here drew on peripheral blood mononuclear cells (PBMCs), taken at new diagnosis, from a patient treated with antithyroid drugs. These receptors all come from a man aged 35 to 55 with Graves disease.

Ten or more counts support this clonotype. The chain links TRBV6-2 or TRBV6-3 to TRBJ2-5; 12 positions agree with TRBD2. CDR1 MNHEY and CDR2 SVGEGT come from the germline V gene. The CDR3 runs 17 residues. With V trimmed by 0 bases and J by 5 bases, 7 bases remained unmatched. The CDR3 DNA reads TGTGCCAGCAGTTACTCGAGACTAGCGGGAGTTTGGGAGACCCAGTACTTC. It encodes CASSYSRLAGVWETQYF.

The CDR3 spells CASSQLGGISPLHF. For the CDR3, the DNA is TGTGCCAGCAGCCAGCTCGGGGGGATCTCACCCCTCCACTTT. This chain joins TRBV7-9 and TRBJ1-6; D is possibly TRBD1 (5 bases). Per germline, CDR1 SEHNR and CDR2 FQNEAQ (reference sequence). CDR3 length: 14 amino acids. Trimming pared 5 bases from V and 10 bases from J, leaving 15 bases between. The full variable domain, rest sourced from reference TRBV7-9 and TRBJ1-6, is DTGVSQNPRHKITKRGQNVTFRCDPISEHNRLYWYRQTLGQGPEFLTYFQNEAQLEKSRLLSDRFSAERPKGSFSTLEIQRTEQGDSAMYLCASSQLGGISPLHFGNGTRLTVT.

There are a few counts of this clonotype. The V and J genes are TRBV7-9 and TRBJ1-6; 7 nucleotides align to TRBD1. V was pared by 5 bases and J by 7 bases, with 11 bases of the junction left unmatched. Germline-derived CDR1 and CDR2 are SEHNR and FQNEAQ (reference sequence). This CDR3 contains 16 residues. CDR3 DNA sequence: TGTGCCAGCAGCAGTACACGGACAGGCATAAATTCACCCCTCCACTTT. Amino acid sequence: CASSSTRTGINSPLHF.

V usage is TRBV20-1 and J usage is TRBJ1-5; D ambiguous. The CDR3 loop spans 11 amino acids. Germline CDR1 and CDR2: DFQATT and SNEGSKA (reference sequence). V shed 2 bases and J shed 9 bases, with 8 bases lying between them. This CDR3 is CSARSNGPQHF. Here the CDR3 DNA reads TGCAGTGCTAGATCGAACGGGCCCCAGCATTTT.

This clonotype was observed many times. This chain joins TRBV7-2 and TRBJ2-7; 11 positions agree with TRBD2. The CDR3 is 16 amino acids. Germline loops: CDR1 SGHTA, CDR2 FQGNSA. With 0 bases clipped from V and 3 bases from J, the junction kept 4 bases outside the gene matches. The CDR3 loop reads CASSLAGTSGLYEQYF. The CDR3 DNA follows: TGTGCCAGCAGCTTAGCCGGGACTAGCGGACTCTACGAGCAGTACTTC. Complete variable domain (other parts from reference TRBV7-2 and TRBJ2-7): GAGVSQSPSNKVTEKGKDVELRCDPISGHTALYWYRQSLGQGLEFLIYFQGNSAPDKSGLPSDRFSAERTGGSVSTLTIQRTQQEDSAVYLCASSLAGTSGLYEQYFGPGTRLTVT.

The chain joins TRBV9 to TRBJ1-2; D is uncertain. In germline, CDR1 is SGDLS, CDR2 YYNGEE. This CDR3 has 15 residues. Trimming cost V 0 bases and J 0 bases, with 9 bases left between them. The CDR3: CASSVVESANYGYTF. CDR3 bases: TGTGCCAGCAGCGTAGTAGAGAGCGCTAACTATGGCTACACCTTC.

A word on this clonotype: This may come from a read error, since a much larger clone is one base off. This sequence joins TRBV12-5 and TRBJ2-3, with D possibly TRBD1 on 5 matching bases. Germline V CDR1 and CDR2: LGHNT, FRNRAP. The CDR3 extends over 17 amino acids. The CDR3 DNA reads as TGTGCTAGTGGTCCCTTTTCCGAGACAGAGAACACAGGTACGCAGTATTTT. This encodes CASGPFSETENTGTQYF.

V is TRBV20-1 and J is TRBJ2-7; 7 nucleotides line up with TRBD1. In germline, CDR1 is DFQATT, CDR2 SNEGSKA (reference sequence). The CDR3 is made up of 16 amino acids. J lost 3 bases, V lost 3 bases, and 14 bases had no gene match. The CDR3 DNA is TGCAGTGCTAGGAGAAGCTTGGGACAGAATGACTACGAGCAGTACTTC. Translating it yields CSARRSLGQNDYEQYF.

This clonotype was seen more than once but under ten times. The chain employs TRBV30 and TRBJ2-1; 7 positions agree with TRBD2. CDR1 and CDR2 from the germline V gene are GTSNPN and SVGIG (reference sequence). The CDR3 contains 14 residues. Trimming cost V 5 bases and J 3 bases; bases outside gene matches: 7. The CDR3, as DNA: TGTGCCTGGTCGAGCGGGACTCGCTACAATGAGCAGTTCTTC. This codes for CAWSSGTRYNEQFF.

The table lists this clonotype with a few counts. The J gene is TRBJ2-7, the V gene TRBV24-1; D remains ambiguous. The germline gives CDR1 KGHDR, CDR2 SFDVKD. This CDR3 has 12 residues. The V gene lost 2 bases and the J gene lost 7 bases, with 8 bases spanning the gap. The CDR3 sequence: CATSDSWAEQYF. In DNA form, the CDR3 reads TGTGCCACCAGTGATTCGTGGGCTGAGCAGTACTTC.

This clonotype was counted ten times or more. V gene TRBV30 combines with J gene TRBJ2-7; 11 bases match TRBD2. The CDR3 loop spans 17 amino acids. Trimming at V came to 3 bases and at J to 1 base, leaving 11 bases not matched to a gene. Germline lookup yields CDR1 GTSNPN and CDR2 SVGIG (reference sequence). The CDR3 DNA reads TGTGCCTGGAGCCCGAATAGCGGGAGGGCCCTATCCTACGAGCAGTACTTC. Its translation is CAWSPNSGRALSYEQYF.

This clonotype was counted ten times or more. The rearrangement links TRBV11-2 to TRBJ1-1, with D unresolved. Germline V CDR1 and CDR2: SGHAT, FQNNGV. The CDR3 extends over 13 amino acids. V was shortened by 3 bases and J by 4 bases, with 9 bases between the two germline ends. CDR3 protein: CASSFRVSTEAFF. CDR3 in DNA: TGTGCCAGCAGCTTTAGGGTGAGCACTGAAGCTTTCTTT.

The V call is TRBV14, the J call TRBJ1-2; D ambiguous. The CDR3 consists of 15 residues. Looked up from germline, CDR1 is SGHDN and CDR2 is FVKESK. V was clipped by 0 bases and J by 6 bases, with 14 bases between them. CDR3 coding DNA: TGTGCCAGCAGCCAAGATTCATTTTCTCGGGATGGCTACACCTTC. Its protein is CASSQDSFSRDGYTF.

The sample holds a few counts of this clonotype. The chain joins TRBV12-5 to TRBJ2-3; a possible D gene is TRBD1 (6 bases). CDR3 length: 13 residues. Germline V gene data show CDR1 as LGHNT and CDR2 as FRNRAP. V lost 5 bases and J 8 bases, leaving 14 bases between the germline ends. CDR3 protein: CASGLEIGGTQYF. The CDR3, as DNA: TGTGCTAGTGGTCTCGAGATAGGGGGTACGCAGTATTTT.

This clonotype showed up many times. V and J are TRBV28 and TRBJ1-1; D gene uncertain. The V and J ends lost 5 bases and 6 bases respectively, with 19 bases between them. The CDR3 length is 15 residues. CDR1 and CDR2 from the germline V gene are MDHEN and SYDVKM. CDR3 sequence (DNA): TGTGCCAGCAGTCCCGCCCGGGCCACTGGCGCTGAAGCTTTCTTT. It translates to CASSPARATGAEAFF.

This clonotype appeared many times. In DNA, the CDR3 is TGTGCCAGCAGCCGCGGACTAGCGGGAGGGTCAACCGAGCAGTACTTC. Protein product: CASSRGLAGGSTEQYF. V usage is TRBV11-2 and J usage is TRBJ2-7; 15 positions match TRBD2. The CDR3 extends over 16 amino acids. The germline CDR1 and CDR2 sequences are SGHAT and FQNNGV. The V gene end was trimmed by 5 bases and the J gene end by 6 bases; junction bases not matched to a gene: 8.

This clonotype was counted ten times or more. This rearrangement joins TRBV24-1 to TRBJ2-3; 10 bases match TRBD2. J was trimmed by 6 bases and V by 9 bases; bases with no gene match: 8. This CDR3 spans 14 amino acids. The V gene's germline CDR1 is KGHDR and CDR2 SFDVKD. CDR3 sequence: CATVASGSMDTQYF. The DNA for the CDR3 is TGTGCCACCGTCGCTAGCGGGAGTATGGATACGCAGTATTTT.